The clone carrying this T cell receptor (beta chain) was seen repeatedly, ten times or more. The data belong to a study of T cells in Graves' hyperthyroidism and ophthalmopathy. Germline trimming cut 2 bases from V and 8 bases from J; bases unmatched to any gene: 9. The germline CDR1 and CDR2 sequences are LGHDT and YNNKEL (reference sequence). CDR3 size: 16 residues. Amplified TCR beta CDR3 regions came from RNA transcripts. The HTBI primer set was used in a first-round RT-PCR of the TCR CDR3. Via MiXCR, TCRdb re-called the multiplex PCR reads, giving one row per CDR3 protein. The table includes approximately 370,000 distinct CDR3 sequences, 14% to 15% detected once.

The chain recombines TRBV3-1 with TRBJ1-4; 9 bases align to TRBD1. The sequenced sample consisted of blood. The clonotype comes from a woman under 40 with Graves' hyperthyroidism. Here the CDR3 reads CASSQSSGTGLEKLFF. The CDR3 DNA follows: TGTGCCAGCAGCCAATCTTCGGGGACAGGGCTCGAAAAACTGTTTTTT.